Presented here are 2 T cell receptor beta chains from one specimen sequenced in a study of blood T cell repertoires in COVID-19 (dated by TCRdb to 2019 to 2021). The receptor library was made with the immunoSEQ multiplex PCR assay. TCRdb re-hosts the immuneACCESS table, in-frame sequences only. Its copies lack some clones; in the studies checked, an unresolved V gene accounts for under half of them, and the cause for the rest is not known. Counted in this sample were about 250,000 clones; less than 90% of them appeared once. Under 3.5% of the sample comes from the top ten. Material: PBMCs or T cells enriched from blood (not recorded which). The receptor source for this set is a woman aged 50 to 65 who had recovered from COVID-19.

The V and J genes are TRBV12-3 or TRBV12-4 and TRBJ1-6, with a tentative D call TRBD1 (6 bases). The CDR3 consists of 13 residues. V shed 7 bases and J shed 5 bases, with 9 bases lying between them. The CDR3: CASKGTNNSPLHF. The DNA for the CDR3 is TGTGCCAGCAAGGGGACAAATAATTCACCCCTCCACTTT.

Only one count was recorded for this clone. V is TRBV10-2 and J is TRBJ1-2; D gene ambiguous. From germline, CDR1 is WSHSY and CDR2 SAAADI. V was pared by 5 bases and J by 3 bases, with 13 bases between. CDR3 length equals 14 residues. The CDR3 DNA is TGCGCCAGCAGTTTGGCCCCACCCGACTATGGCTACACCTTC. It is translated as CASSLAPPDYGYTF.